The 29 T cell receptor beta chains below were found in one sample sequenced in a study of T cells in Graves' hyperthyroidism and ophthalmopathy. Amplification yielded TCR beta CDR3 regions, with RNA transcripts as the source. A first-round RT-PCR of the TCR CDR3 used the HTBI primer set. MiXCR was run by TCRdb on the multiplex PCR reads, yielding one entry per CDR3 protein. The sample has hundreds of thousands of distinct CDR3 sequences; approximately 40% are singletons. The material sequenced was blood. These receptors were collected from a man aged 18 to 30 with Graves' hyperthyroidism.

To note about this clonotype: This clone may be a read error of a much larger clone one base away. This sequence joins TRBV19 and TRBJ1-5, with TRBD1 identical over 11 bases. This CDR3 has 16 amino acids. J lost 4 bases, V lost 6 bases, and 8 bases had no gene match. Germline V gene data show CDR1 as LNHDA and CDR2 as SQIVND (reference sequence). CDR3: CASRTLGTGGNQPQHF. In DNA form, the CDR3 reads TGTGCCAGTAGGACACTAGGGACAGGGGGGAATCAGCCCCAGCATTTT.

V usage is TRBV12-3 or TRBV12-4 and J usage is TRBJ1-1; TRBD1 agrees at 8 bases. The CDR3 totals 14 residues. J was trimmed by 4 bases and V by 7 bases; bases with no gene match: 8. The CDR3 coding sequence is TGTGCCAGCATCCCGACAGGGGCGGGCACTGAAGCTTTCTTT. It translates to CASIPTGAGTEAFF.

At least ten counts were recorded for this clonotype. V is TRBV7-9 and J is TRBJ2-5; a weak D match, TRBD2 (5 bases). Germline lookup yields CDR1 SEHNR and CDR2 FQNEAQ (reference sequence). V was trimmed by 5 bases and J by 2 bases, leaving 12 bases between them. CDR3 length: 14 amino acids. The CDR3 DNA follows: TGTGCCAGCAGCCATGAACTAGAGCAAGAGACCCAGTACTTC. It is translated as CASSHELEQETQYF. Using reference TRBV7-9 and TRBJ2-5 for the parts outside the CDR3, the full variable domain is DTGVSQNPRHKITKRGQNVTFRCDPISEHNRLYWYRQTLGQGPEFLTYFQNEAQLEKSRLLSDRFSAERPKGSFSTLEIQRTEQGDSAMYLCASSHELEQETQYFGPGTRLLVL.

This clonotype showed up many times. V gene TRBV9 combines with J gene TRBJ1-3; D perhaps matches TRBD1 (5 bases). V lost 6 bases to trimming and J lost 4 bases, with 17 bases between them. This CDR3 has 15 amino acids. Germline V gives CDR1 SGDLS, CDR2 YYNGEE. The CDR3 reads CASTRDPVGGNTIYF. The CDR3 DNA reads as TGTGCCAGCACCCGGGACCCAGTCGGGGGAAACACCATATATTTT.

The rearrangement joins TRBV7-6 to TRBJ2-2; D unclear. This CDR3 is built from 16 residues. Trimming shortened V by 5 bases and J by 2 bases, and 15 bases separated the two germline ends. The germline CDR1 and CDR2 sequences are SGHVS and FNYEAQ. The CDR3 DNA reads as TGTGCCAGCAGCGCCGTGGCAGTATCAAACACCGGGGAGCTGTTTTTT. This sequence encodes CASSAVAVSNTGELFF. Using reference TRBV7-6 and TRBJ2-2 for the parts outside the CDR3, the full variable domain is GAGVSQSPRYKVTKRGQDVALRCDPISGHVSLYWYRQALGQGPEFLTYFNYEAQQDKSGLPNDRFSAERPEGSISTLTIQRTEQRDSAMYRCASSAVAVSNTGELFFGEGSRLTVL.

In this sample, this clonotype turned up many times. This chain's CDR3 is CASSGANNQPQHF. The CDR3 DNA is TGTGCCAGCAGCGGCGCCAACAATCAGCCCCAGCATTTT. J is TRBJ1-5 and V is TRBV7-9; D not resolved. Germline values: CDR1 SEHNR, CDR2 FQNEAQ (reference sequence). V lost 5 bases and J lost 3, with 8 bases in between. The CDR3 extends over 13 amino acids. The full variable domain, in which reference TRBV7-9 and TRBJ1-5 provide the parts outside the CDR3, is DTGVSQNPRHKITKRGQNVTFRCDPISEHNRLYWYRQTLGQGPEFLTYFQNEAQLEKSRLLSDRFSAERPKGSFSTLEIQRTEQGDSAMYLCASSGANNQPQHFGDGTRLSIL.

This clonotype was seen only a few times. V gene TRBV29-1 combines with J gene TRBJ1-1, with a weak D call TRBD1 (5 bases). The CDR3 loop spans 12 amino acids. CDR1 and CDR2 from the germline V gene are SQVTM and ANQGSEA. The germline V and J ends were trimmed by 7 bases and 3 bases, with 12 bases remaining between them. CDR3 region: CSGHTGYTEAFF. Written as DNA, the CDR3 is TGCAGCGGACATACAGGATACACTGAAGCTTTCTTT.

This clonotype was counted ten times or more. The CDR3 DNA is TGTGCCACCGCTGGGGGGGGAAAGAATGAAAAACTGTTTTTT. This gives the protein CATAGGGKNEKLFF. The V gene is TRBV15, the J gene TRBJ1-4; the D gene is possibly TRBD1 (5 bases). Germline V gives CDR1 LNHNV, CDR2 YYDKDF (reference sequence). The V and J ends lost 8 bases and 5 bases respectively, with 15 bases between them. The CDR3 totals 14 residues.

Concerning this clonotype: At one of its ends the junction is not consistent with the germline gene, which may arise from a read error. The chain joins TRBV5-4 to TRBJ2-2, with 7 bases that match TRBD1. Germline assignment: CDR1 SGHNT and CDR2 YYREEE (reference sequence). The CDR3 length is 15 residues. CDR3 sequence: CASRFTGAGTGELFF. CDR3 sequence (DNA): TGTGCCAGCCGCTTCACAGGGGCCGGCACCGGGGAGCTGTTTTTT.

A remark on this clonotype: A junction boundary mismatches the germline segment, possibly from a read error. The CDR3 here is CAGSQEGGGRSTGELFF. CDR3 bases: TGTGCCGGCAGCCAAGAAGGCGGCGGGAGATCCACCGGGGAGCTGTTTTTT. The rearrangement links TRBV11-2 to TRBJ2-2, with TRBD2 identical over 7 bases. The CDR3 runs to 17 residues. Germline CDR1 reads SGHAT; CDR2 reads FQNNGV.

This chain uses TRBV2 with TRBJ2-2; D call uncertain. The CDR3 consists of 15 residues. The germline gives CDR1 SNHLY, CDR2 FYNNEI. V lost 3 bases, J lost 2 bases, and 10 bases lay in between. CDR3 DNA sequence: TGTGCCAGCAGTGAGGCTCGTGGAAACACCGGGGAGCTGTTTTTT. Translating it yields CASSEARGNTGELFF.

This chain uses TRBV20-1 with TRBJ2-7, with D maybe TRBD2 (6 bases). There are 15 residues in the CDR3. V gave up 4 bases and J gave up 0 bases, with 16 bases separating them. Germline loops: CDR1 DFQATT, CDR2 SNEGSKA (reference sequence). The CDR3 sequence is CSATDLARSSYEQYF. For the CDR3, the DNA is TGCAGTGCTACTGATCTAGCGCGAAGCTCCTACGAGCAGTACTTC.

The sample holds many counts of this clonotype. This rearrangement joins TRBV29-1 to TRBJ2-5; 11 bases match TRBD1. Germline loops: CDR1 SQVTM, CDR2 ANQGSEA. The CDR3 totals 15 residues. With V trimmed by 5 bases and J by 5 bases, 10 bases remained unmatched. Written as DNA, the CDR3 is TGCAGCGTTACTCGGACAGGGGGCGTAATGGAGACCCAGTACTTC. Translated: CSVTRTGGVMETQYF. Using reference TRBV29-1 and TRBJ2-5 for the parts outside the CDR3, the full variable domain is SAVISQKPSRDICQRGTSLTIQCQVDSQVTMMFWYRQQPGQSLTLIATANQGSEATYESGFVIDKFPISRPNLTFSTLTVSNMSPEDSSIYLCSVTRTGGVMETQYFGPGTRLLVL.

There are a few counts of this clonotype. V gene TRBV6-2 or TRBV6-3 combines with J gene TRBJ1-6; D call uncertain. This CDR3 contains 11 residues. Germline-derived CDR1 and CDR2 are MNHEY and SVGEGT. The germline V and J ends were trimmed by 9 bases and 5 bases, with 5 bases remaining between them. The CDR3 DNA reads TGTGCCAGGATTAATAATTCACCCCTCCACTTT. This codes for CARINNSPLHF.

The chain joins TRBV5-5 to TRBJ1-2; D remains unclear. Per the germline V gene, CDR1 is SGHKS and CDR2 is YYEKEE (reference sequence). Trimming took off 3 bases at V and 7 bases at J, with 16 bases between the two ends. CDR3 length: 14 amino acids. As DNA, the CDR3 is TGTGCCAGCAGCTCTTTCGAAGCCCTGGGTGGCTACACCTTC. Amino acid sequence: CASSSFEALGGYTF. The full variable domain, with the rest looked up from reference TRBV5-5 and TRBJ1-2, is DAGVTQSPTHLIKTRGQQVTLRCSPISGHKSVSWYQQVLGQGPQFIFQYYEKEERGRGNFPDRFSARQFPNYSSELNVNALLLGDSALYLCASSSFEALGGYTFGSGTRLTVV.

The chain has TRBV5-1 and TRBJ1-1; D call uncertain. Germline CDR1 reads SGHRS; CDR2 reads YFSETQ. The CDR3 covers 15 residues. The ends were cut back, 4 bases at V and 1 base at J, with 14 bases in the middle. The CDR3 region has the DNA TGCGCCAGCAGCCAAGAAGGTTTTCGGAACACTGAAGCTTTCTTT. Translating it yields CASSQEGFRNTEAFF. Full variable domain (outside the CDR3, taken from reference TRBV5-1 and TRBJ1-1): KAGVTQTPRYLIKTRGQQVTLSCSPISGHRSVSWYQQTPGQGLQFLFEYFSETQRNKGNFPGRFSGRQFSNSRSEMNVSTLELGDSALYLCASSQEGFRNTEAFFGQGTRLTVV.

The chain employs TRBV9 and TRBJ1-1, with TRBD1 identical over 9 bases. V shed 5 bases, J shed 4 bases, and the junction held 9 bases outside the gene matches. CDR1 and CDR2 from the germline V gene are SGDLS and YYNGEE. This CDR3 comprises 15 residues. In DNA, the CDR3 is TGTGCCAGCAGTTTAAGCGGGACAGGGAGCACTGAAGCTTTCTTT. Its translation: CASSLSGTGSTEAFF.

The chain uses TRBV5-1 and TRBJ2-3; D ambiguous. This CDR3 is built from 15 residues. V lost 0 bases, J lost 4 bases, and 12 bases lay in between. CDR1 is SGHRS and CDR2 is YFSETQ in the germline V gene. For the CDR3, the DNA is TGCGCCAGCAGCTTGGCTGGGATAGGGTCAGATACGCAGTATTTT. Translating it yields CASSLAGIGSDTQYF.

The CDR3, as DNA: TGTGCCAGCAGCGTAGGGGGTGTCTCTGGCTACGAGCAGTACTTC. This encodes CASSVGGVSGYEQYF. The J gene is TRBJ2-7, the V gene TRBV9; D is unclear. This CDR3 region has 15 residues. CDR1 SGDLS and CDR2 YYNGEE come from the germline V gene. The V end was cut by 0 bases, the J end by 3 bases, with 13 bases between.

This clonotype came up a few times. The chain is built from TRBV7-2 and TRBJ2-2; D gene unclear. CDR3 size: 19 residues. V dropped 3 bases and J dropped 0 bases, with 20 bases sitting between them. Germline V gene data show CDR1 as SGHTA and CDR2 as FQGNSA. CDR3 bases: TGTGCCAGCAGCTTCTATGACCTAACCGAGGTGGCGAACACCGGGGAGCTGTTTTTT. As protein: CASSFYDLTEVANTGELFF.

As for this clonotype: One end of the junction varies from germline; a read error may be responsible. The chain recombines TRBV10-2 with TRBJ1-3; 10 nucleotides agree with TRBD1. The CDR3 totals 22 residues. Germline-derived CDR1 and CDR2 are WSHSY and SAAADI. The CDR3, as DNA: TGTGCCAGCAGCGCCCCCGGGACAGGGGAAAGTGGAGGGGGAGAATCTGGAAACACAATATATTTT. Its translation: CASSAPGTGESGGGESGNTIYF.

This clonotype was detected ten times or more. V usage is TRBV29-1 and J usage is TRBJ2-7, with 8 bases that match TRBD1. Looked up from germline, CDR1 is SQVTM and CDR2 is ANQGSEA. Unmatched junction bases numbered 2, after V lost 7 bases and J lost 0 bases. CDR3 length: 12 amino acids. The CDR3 DNA sequence: TGCAGCGAACAGGGGGACTCCTACGAGCAGTACTTC. Translated: CSEQGDSYEQYF.

This chain connects TRBV9 to TRBJ2-7; D gene unclear. CDR1 is SGDLS, CDR2 YYNGEE, per germline. Trimming removed 5 bases from V and 7 bases from J, with 19 bases in between. This CDR3 has 14 residues. The CDR3 DNA reads as TGTGCCAGCAGTTACATGGCGGCAGCTGGAGAGCAGTACTTC. Protein sequence: CASSYMAAAGEQYF.

This clonotype was detected a few times. This sequence joins TRBV10-3 and TRBJ1-6, with 10 bases aligning to TRBD1. CDR3 length equals 12 residues. V lost 10 bases, J lost 9 bases, and 3 bases stayed unmatched. Looked up from germline, CDR1 is ENHRY and CDR2 is SYGVKD. CDR3 nucleotides: TGTGCCACCGGGACAGGGGTTTCACCCCTCCACTTT. Translating gives CATGTGVSPLHF.

Concerning this clonotype: This could be a read error, since a much larger clone is one nucleotide away. The chain joins TRBV7-6 to TRBJ2-5, with D possibly matching TRBD1 (5 bases). The V and J ends lost 0 bases and 7 bases respectively, with 9 bases between them. Per the germline V gene, CDR1 is SGHVS and CDR2 is FNYEAQ. This CDR3 has 13 amino acids. CDR3 DNA sequence: TGTGCCAGCAGCTTAGCAGGGGTGGGGACCCAGTACTTC. Amino acids: CASSLAGVGTQYF. Combining the CDR3 with reference TRBV7-6 and TRBJ2-5 gives the whole variable domain GAGVSQSPRYKVTKRGQDVALRCDPISGHVSLYWYRQALGQGPEFLTYFNYEAQQDKSGLPNDRFSAERPEGSISTLTIQRTEQRDSAMYRCASSLAGVGTQYFGPGTRLLVL.

Comment on this clonotype: The junction differs from germline at one of its ends, possibly a read error. The chain links TRBV29-1 to TRBJ1-1; 7 nucleotides align to TRBD1. Germline CDR1 SQVTM, CDR2 ANQGSEA. This CDR3 spans 13 amino acids. CDR3 coding DNA: TGTGCCTGGATGACAGGGCTGAACACTGAAGCTTTCTTT. Encoded protein: CAWMTGLNTEAFF.

The chain combines TRBV24-1 with TRBJ2-5; D not resolved. From germline, CDR1 is KGHDR and CDR2 SFDVKD. The CDR3 totals 13 residues. Trimming stripped 4 bases from V and 4 bases from J, with 9 bases between. In nucleotides, the CDR3 is TGTGCCACCAGTGAGGGGTTGGCAGAGACCCAGTACTTC. Residues: CATSEGLAETQYF.

This clonotype was seen only a few times. CDR3 sequence (DNA): TGCAGTGGAACCGGGACAGGGAGTGAAAAACTGTTTTTT. Its protein is CSGTGTGSEKLFF. The chain couples TRBV20-1 to TRBJ1-4, with TRBD1 identical over 9 bases. The germline gives CDR1 DFQATT, CDR2 SNEGSKA (reference sequence). J was trimmed by 7 bases and V by 7 bases; bases with no gene match: 7. This CDR3 comprises 13 residues.

This clonotype was counted many times. Germline and junction disagree at one end, which may indicate a read error. The rearrangement links TRBV7-9 to TRBJ1-1; D perhaps matches TRBD1 (5 bases). The CDR3 spans 15 residues. The germline CDR1 and CDR2 sequences are SEHNR and FQNEAQ (reference sequence). The CDR3 DNA sequence: TGCGCCAGCAGCTTGGGTCAAGGGGTGAACACTGAAGCTTTCTTT. It yields the protein CASSLGQGVNTEAFF.